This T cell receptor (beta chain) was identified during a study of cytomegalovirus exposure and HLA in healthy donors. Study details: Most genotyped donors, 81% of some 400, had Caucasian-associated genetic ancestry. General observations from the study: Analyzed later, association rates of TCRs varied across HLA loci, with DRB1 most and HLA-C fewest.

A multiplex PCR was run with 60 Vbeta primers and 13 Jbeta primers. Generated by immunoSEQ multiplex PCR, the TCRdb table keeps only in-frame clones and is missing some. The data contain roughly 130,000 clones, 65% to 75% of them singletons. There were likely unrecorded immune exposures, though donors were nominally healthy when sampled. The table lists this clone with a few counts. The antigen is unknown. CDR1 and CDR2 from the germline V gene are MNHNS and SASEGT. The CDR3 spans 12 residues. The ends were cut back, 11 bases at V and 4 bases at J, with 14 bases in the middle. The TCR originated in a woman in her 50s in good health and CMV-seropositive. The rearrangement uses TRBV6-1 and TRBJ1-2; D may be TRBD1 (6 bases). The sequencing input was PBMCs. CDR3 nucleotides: TGTGCCTATGGGGGCGGATTCTATGGCTACACCTTC. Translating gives CAYGGGFYGYTF.